Reported below is one T cell receptor beta chain. Antigen: not known. V was clipped by 2 bases and J by 3 bases, with 15 bases between them. Germline assignment: CDR1 SGDLS and CDR2 YYNGEE. The CDR3 runs 15 residues. This sample stems from a study of T cell repertoires in ileal Crohn's disease. The assay was immunoSEQ multiplex PCR, and TCRdb's table has in-frame clones only and misses some. The sample has about 13,000 clones; around 78% are singletons. Study-level points and caveats: Endoscopy was done a median around seven months after surgery.

Time point in this sample: neoterminal ileum biopsy at postoperative endoscopy, about 6 months after surgery. Included were adult ileal or ileocolonic Crohn's patients indicated for ileocolonic resection. The sequencing sample was made of ileal tissue. This receptor was taken from an adult with Crohn's disease. This chain links TRBV9 with TRBJ2-7, with D perhaps matching TRBD1 (6 bases). The CDR3 DNA is TGTGCCAGCAGCGTCGACAGGATTACAGACTACGAGCAGTACTTC. This sequence encodes CASSVDRITDYEQYF.